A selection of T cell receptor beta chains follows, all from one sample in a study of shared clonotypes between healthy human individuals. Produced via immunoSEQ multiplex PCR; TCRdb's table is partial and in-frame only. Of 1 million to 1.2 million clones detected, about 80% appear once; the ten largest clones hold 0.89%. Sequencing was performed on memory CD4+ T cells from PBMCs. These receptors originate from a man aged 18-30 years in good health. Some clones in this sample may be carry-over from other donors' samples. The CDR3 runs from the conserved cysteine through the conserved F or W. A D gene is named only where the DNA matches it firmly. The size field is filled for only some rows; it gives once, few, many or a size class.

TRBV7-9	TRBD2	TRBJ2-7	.	CASSLLRGRASGEQYF	TGTGCCAGCAGCTTATTGCGCGGGAGGGCCTCTGGCGAGCAGTACTTC
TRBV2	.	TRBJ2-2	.	CASKTGASTGELFF	TGTGCCAGCAAAACGGGAGCGAGCACCGGGGAGCTGTTTTTT
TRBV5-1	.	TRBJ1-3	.	CASTLWGGYGNTIYF	TGCGCCAGCACCCTTTGGGGAGGTTACGGAAACACCATATATTTT
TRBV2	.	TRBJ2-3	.	CASRPHRGDTQYF	TGTGCCAGCAGACCCCACCGAGGCGATACGCAGTATTTT
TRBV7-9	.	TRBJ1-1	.	CASSLDPRTVF	TGTGCCAGCAGCTTAGATCCCAGGACAGTCTTT
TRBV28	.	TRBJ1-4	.	CASSLSWGFDEKLFF	TGTGCCAGCAGTTTATCCTGGGGATTCGACGAAAAACTGTTTTTT
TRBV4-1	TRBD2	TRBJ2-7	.	CASSQPTSGRSYEQYF	TGCGCCAGCAGCCAACCCACTAGCGGGAGATCCTACGAGCAGTACTTC
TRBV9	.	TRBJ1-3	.	CASSVDTYSGNTIYF	TGTGCCAGCAGCGTAGACACCTACTCTGGAAACACCATATATTTT
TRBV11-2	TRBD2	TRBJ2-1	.	CASSPRSGSGNEQFF	TGTGCCAGCAGCCCCCGCAGCGGGAGTGGGAATGAGCAGTTCTTC
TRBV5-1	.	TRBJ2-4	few	CASSLAGVGYGNIQYF	TGCGCCAGCAGCTTGGCCGGGGTAGGGTACGGAAACATTCAGTACTTC
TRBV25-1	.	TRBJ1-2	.	CASSESLQGAGGYTF	TGTGCCAGCAGTGAATCCCTTCAGGGTGCGGGGGGCTACACCTTC
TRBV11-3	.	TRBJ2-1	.	CASSSAGGEQFF	TGTGCCAGCAGCTCAGCGGGTGGTGAGCAGTTCTTC
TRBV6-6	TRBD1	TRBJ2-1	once	CASSYWAGTGEDEQFF	TGTGCCAGCAGTTACTGGGCCGGGACAGGGGAGGATGAGCAGTTCTTC
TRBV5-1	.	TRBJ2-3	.	CASSTRGTEGGDTQYF	TGCGCCAGCAGCACGCGCGGCACAGAAGGGGGGGATACGCAGTATTTT
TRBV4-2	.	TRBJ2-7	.	CASSQGGVDTRQYF	TGTGCCAGCAGCCAAGGAGGGGTGGATACGAGGCAGTACTTC
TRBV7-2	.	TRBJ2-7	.	CASSLRWRAGISYEQYF	TGTGCCAGCAGCTTAAGGTGGAGGGCAGGGATCTCCTACGAGCAGTACTTC
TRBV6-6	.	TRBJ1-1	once	CASSSAENTEAFF	TGTGCCAGCTCCTCAGCCGAGAACACTGAAGCTTTCTTT
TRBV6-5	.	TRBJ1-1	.	CASIPPGKSEAFF	TGTGCCAGCATCCCGCCAGGGAAGTCTGAAGCTTTCTTT
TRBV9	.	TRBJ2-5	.	CASSAIGGAQYF	TGTGCCAGCAGCGCCATCGGAGGGGCCCAGTACTTC
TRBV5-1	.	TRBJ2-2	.	CASTLGHPRTGELFF	TGCGCCAGCACCCTGGGGCACCCCAGGACCGGGGAGCTGTTTTTT
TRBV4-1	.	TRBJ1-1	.	CASSQPGGYTEAFF	TGCGCCAGCAGCCAACCTGGGGGCTACACTGAAGCTTTCTTT
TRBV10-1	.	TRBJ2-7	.	CASNPRADGYASYEQYF	TGCGCCAGCAACCCGAGGGCTGACGGATACGCCTCCTACGAGCAGTACTTC
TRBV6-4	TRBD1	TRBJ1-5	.	CASSVTGGLQPQHF	TGTGCCAGCAGTGTTACAGGGGGGCTTCAGCCCCAGCATTTT
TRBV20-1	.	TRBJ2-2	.	CSAHVTGELFF	TGCAGTGCTCACGTCACCGGGGAGCTGTTTTTT
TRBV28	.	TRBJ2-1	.	CASSSAAWSDEQFF	TGTGCCAGCAGTTCGGCCGCCTGGAGCGATGAGCAGTTCTTC
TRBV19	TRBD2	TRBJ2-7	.	CASRRLAGDYEQYF	TGTGCCAGTAGAAGACTAGCGGGGGACTACGAGCAGTACTTC
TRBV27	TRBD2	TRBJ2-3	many	CASSLMGTTTDTQYF	TGTGCCAGCAGTTTAATGGGGACTACCACAGATACGCAGTATTTT
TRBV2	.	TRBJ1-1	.	CASTLDRNTEAFF	TGTGCCAGCACCCTGGACAGAAACACTGAAGCTTTCTTT
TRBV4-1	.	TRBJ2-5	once	CASSPRLDETQYF	TGCGCCAGCAGCCCGAGGCTAGACGAGACCCAGTACTTC
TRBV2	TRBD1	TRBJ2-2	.	CASSPNTGAYTGELFF	TGTGCCAGCAGTCCGAACACAGGGGCCTACACCGGGGAGCTGTTTTTT
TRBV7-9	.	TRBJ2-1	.	CASNQNSRHNEQFF	TGTGCCAGCAACCAGAACTCCCGACACAATGAGCAGTTCTTC
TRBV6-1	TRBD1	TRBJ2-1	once	CASSPDRENEQFF	TGTGCCAGCAGTCCAGACAGGGAAAATGAGCAGTTCTTC
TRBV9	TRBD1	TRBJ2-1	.	CASSVAGTGYNEQFF	TGTGCCAGCAGCGTAGCAGGGACAGGGTACAATGAGCAGTTCTTC
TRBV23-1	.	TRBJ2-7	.	CASPPGRGPEQYF	TGCGCCAGCCCCCCTGGACGGGGACCCGAGCAGTACTTC
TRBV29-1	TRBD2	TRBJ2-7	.	CSVEPLAGHEQYF	TGCAGCGTGGAACCTCTAGCGGGACACGAGCAGTACTTC
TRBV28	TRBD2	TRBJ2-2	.	CATVREAVGELFF	TGTGCCACCGTGCGGGAGGCGGTCGGGGAGCTGTTTTTT
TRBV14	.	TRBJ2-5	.	CASSQGGWRTQYF	TGTGCCAGCAGCCAAGGGGGCTGGAGGACCCAGTACTTC
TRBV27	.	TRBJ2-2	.	CASSLFAALARTGELFF	TGTGCCAGCAGTTTATTTGCCGCCCTGGCCCGCACCGGGGAGCTGTTTTTT
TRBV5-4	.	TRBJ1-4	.	CASSTEGATNEKLFF	TGTGCCAGCAGCACGGAGGGTGCAACTAATGAAAAACTGTTTTTT
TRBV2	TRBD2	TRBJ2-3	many	CAGKREGSTDTQYF	TGTGCCGGCAAGCGGGAGGGGAGCACAGATACGCAGTATTTT
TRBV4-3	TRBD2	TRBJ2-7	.	CASSPEAASGSFYEQYF	TGCGCCAGCAGCCCTGAGGCGGCTAGCGGGAGTTTCTACGAGCAGTACTTC
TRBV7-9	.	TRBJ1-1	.	CASSLETGGNTEAFF	TGTGCCAGCAGCTTAGAGACGGGAGGGAACACTGAAGCTTTCTTT
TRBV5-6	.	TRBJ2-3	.	CASSFGSGSTDTQYF	TGTGCCAGCAGCTTCGGATCGGGGAGCACAGATACGCAGTATTTT
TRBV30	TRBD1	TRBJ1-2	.	CAWIEGDRDGGYTF	TGTGCCTGGATCGAAGGTGACAGGGACGGTGGCTACACCTTC
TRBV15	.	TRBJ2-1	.	CATSRDSATYNEQFF	TGTGCCACCAGCAGAGATAGCGCCACCTACAATGAGCAGTTCTTC
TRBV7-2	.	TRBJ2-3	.	CASSFDRADTQYF	TGTGCCAGCAGTTTCGATAGGGCAGATACGCAGTATTTT